The source of this TCR beta chain is a study of early T cells in non-severe SARS-CoV-2 infection. Across the study: Bulk RNA isolated from unsorted whole blood underwent sequencing; chains were not paired.

Study-level findings and limits: Reliance on VDJdb matching favored anti-spike CD8 responses; private and CD4 specificities were missed.

As concerns this clonotype: The antigen is undetermined.

Researchers tagged individual cDNA molecules with unique molecular identifiers. In TCRdb, the 5' RACE reads were re-called with MiXCR into one record per CDR3 protein. The table records about 77,000 distinct CDR3 sequences, approximately 12% of them present only once. The receptor was isolated from an adult who was a healthcare worker with PCR-confirmed SARS-CoV-2 infection or an uninfected control (not recorded which). The donor label of this sample is uncertain. The sample consisted of whole blood, taken at baseline.

CDR3 sequence (DNA): TGTGCCAGCAGCCCCCTCGACAGATTGGCTGGCGATACGCAGTATTTT. Translating it yields CASSPLDRLAGDTQYF. The rearrangement links TRBV7-9 to TRBJ2-3; TRBD1 might be the D (5 bases). Germline V gene data show CDR1 as SEHNR and CDR2 as FQNEAQ (reference sequence). There are 16 residues in the CDR3. V lost 5 bases, J lost 6 bases, and 21 bases lay in between.